This TCR beta chain is from a study of T cells in localized non-small cell lung cancer. V was cut by 3 bases and J by 0 bases, with 18 bases left in between. The CDR3 is 17 amino acids. Germline assignment: CDR1 MGHDK and CDR2 SYGVNS. Sequencing used immunoSEQ multiplex PCR; TCRdb keeps in-frame clones, though not all of them. Of 25,000 to 35,000 clones in the sample, more than 70% were seen once. The starting material was peripheral blood, obtained before any cancer treatment. The rearrangement joins TRBV25-1 to TRBJ2-7; a possible D gene is TRBD1 (6 bases). The receptor's source is a female donor at least 60 years old with stage III squamous cell lung carcinoma. This chain's CDR3 is CASSDHRTVTSSYEQYF. The CDR3 region has the DNA TGTGCCAGCAGTGATCATAGGACAGTTACGAGCTCCTACGAGCAGTACTTC.